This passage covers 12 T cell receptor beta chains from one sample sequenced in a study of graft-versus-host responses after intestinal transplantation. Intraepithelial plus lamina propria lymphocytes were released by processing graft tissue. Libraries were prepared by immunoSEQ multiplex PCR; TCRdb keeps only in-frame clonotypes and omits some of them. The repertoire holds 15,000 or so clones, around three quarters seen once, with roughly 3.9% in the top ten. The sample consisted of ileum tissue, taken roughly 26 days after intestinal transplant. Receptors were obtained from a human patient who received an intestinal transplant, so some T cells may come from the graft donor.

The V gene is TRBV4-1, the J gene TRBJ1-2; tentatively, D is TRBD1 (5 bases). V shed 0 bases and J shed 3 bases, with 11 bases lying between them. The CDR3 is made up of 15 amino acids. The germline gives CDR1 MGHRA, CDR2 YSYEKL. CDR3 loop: CASSQEWGRDYGYTF. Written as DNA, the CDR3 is TGCGCCAGCAGCCAAGAATGGGGCAGGGACTATGGCTACACCTTC.

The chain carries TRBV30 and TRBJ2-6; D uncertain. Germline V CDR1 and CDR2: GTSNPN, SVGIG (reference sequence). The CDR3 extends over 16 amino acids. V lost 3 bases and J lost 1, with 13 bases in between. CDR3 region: CAWSRISSSGANVLTF. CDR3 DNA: TGTGCCTGGAGCAGGATAAGTTCGTCTGGGGCCAACGTCCTGACTTTC. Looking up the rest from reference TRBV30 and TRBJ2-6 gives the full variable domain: SQTIHQWPATLVQPVGSPLSLECTVEGTSNPNLYWYRQAAGRGLQLLFYSVGIGQISSEVPQNLSASRPQDRQFILSSKKLLLSDSGFYLCAWSRISSSGANVLTFGAGSRLTVL.

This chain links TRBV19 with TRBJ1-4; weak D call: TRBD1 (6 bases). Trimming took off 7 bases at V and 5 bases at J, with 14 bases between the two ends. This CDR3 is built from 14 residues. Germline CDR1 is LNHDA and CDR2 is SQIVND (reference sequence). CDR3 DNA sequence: TGTGCCAGTAATCTCGGGACATCCAATGAAAAACTGTTTTTT. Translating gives CASNLGTSNEKLFF. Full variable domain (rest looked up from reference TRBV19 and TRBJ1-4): DGGITQSPKYLFRKEGQNVTLSCEQNLNHDAMYWYRQDPGQGLRLIYYSQIVNDFQKGDIAEGYSVSREKKESFPLTVTSAQKNPTAFYLCASNLGTSNEKLFFGSGTQLSVL.

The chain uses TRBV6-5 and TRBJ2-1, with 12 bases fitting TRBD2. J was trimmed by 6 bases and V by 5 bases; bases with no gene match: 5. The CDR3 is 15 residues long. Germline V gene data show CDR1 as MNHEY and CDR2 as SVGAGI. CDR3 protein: CASSLAGGDLNEQFF. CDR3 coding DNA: TGTGCCAGCAGTCTAGCGGGGGGGGACCTCAATGAGCAGTTCTTC.

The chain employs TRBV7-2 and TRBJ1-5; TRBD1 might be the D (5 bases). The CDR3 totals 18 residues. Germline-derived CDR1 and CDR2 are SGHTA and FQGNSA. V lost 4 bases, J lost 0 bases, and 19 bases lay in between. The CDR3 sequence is CASSSLVRGSASNQPQHF. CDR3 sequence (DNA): TGTGCCAGCAGCTCCCTTGTACGGGGGTCCGCTAGCAATCAGCCCCAGCATTTT.

The CDR3, as DNA: TGTGCCTGGAGTGTACAAGGGGGCGAGAGTGAAAAACTGTTTTTT. Translating it yields CAWSVQGGESEKLFF. The rearrangement joins TRBV30 to TRBJ1-4; 7 bases fit TRBD1. This CDR3 is 15 amino acids long. CDR1 is GTSNPN and CDR2 is SVGIG in the germline V gene (reference sequence). Trimming removed 0 bases from V and 7 bases from J; junction bases left unmatched: 8.

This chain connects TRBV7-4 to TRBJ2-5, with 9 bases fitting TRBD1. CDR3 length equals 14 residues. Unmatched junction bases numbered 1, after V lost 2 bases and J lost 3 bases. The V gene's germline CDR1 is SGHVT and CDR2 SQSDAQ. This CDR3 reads CASSLRDREETQYF. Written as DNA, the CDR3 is TGTGCCAGCAGCTTACGGGACAGGGAAGAGACCCAGTACTTC.

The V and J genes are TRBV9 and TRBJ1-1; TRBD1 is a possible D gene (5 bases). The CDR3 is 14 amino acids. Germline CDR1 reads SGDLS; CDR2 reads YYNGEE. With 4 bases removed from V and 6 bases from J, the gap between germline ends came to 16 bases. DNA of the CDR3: TGTGCCAGCAGCCGAACAGGAAACAGTCCTGAAGCTTTCTTT. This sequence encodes CASSRTGNSPEAFF.

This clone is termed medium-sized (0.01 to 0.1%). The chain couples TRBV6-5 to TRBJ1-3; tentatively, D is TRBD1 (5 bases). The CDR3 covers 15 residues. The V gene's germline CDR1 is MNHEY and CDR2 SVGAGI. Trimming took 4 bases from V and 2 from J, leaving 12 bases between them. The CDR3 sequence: CASSSSSRAGNTIYF. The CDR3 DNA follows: TGTGCCAGCAGTTCCTCGAGCAGGGCTGGAAACACCATATATTTT.

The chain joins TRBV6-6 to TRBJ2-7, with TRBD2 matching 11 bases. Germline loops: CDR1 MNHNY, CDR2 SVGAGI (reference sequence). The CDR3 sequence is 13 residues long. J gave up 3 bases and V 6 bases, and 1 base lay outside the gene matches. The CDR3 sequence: CASSGLAGYEQYV. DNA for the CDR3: TGTGCCAGCAGCGGACTAGCGGGCTACGAGCAGTACGTC.

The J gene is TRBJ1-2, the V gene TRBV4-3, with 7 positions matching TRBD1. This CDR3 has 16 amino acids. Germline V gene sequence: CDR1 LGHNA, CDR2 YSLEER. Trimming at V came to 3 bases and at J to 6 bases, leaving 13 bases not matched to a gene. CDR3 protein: CASSQGPRTGGDGYTF. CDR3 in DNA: TGCGCCAGCAGCCAGGGGCCTCGGACAGGTGGGGATGGCTACACCTTC.

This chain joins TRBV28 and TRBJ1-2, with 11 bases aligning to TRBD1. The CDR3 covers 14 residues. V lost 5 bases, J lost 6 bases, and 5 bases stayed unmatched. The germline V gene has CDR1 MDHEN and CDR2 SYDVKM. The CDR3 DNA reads TGTGCCAGCAGTCGGGACAGGGGGTGGGATGGCTACACCTTC. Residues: CASSRDRGWDGYTF.